One sample yielded the 5 T cell receptor beta chains listed below, sequenced in a study of shared T cell receptors in the human thymus. Sequencing was performed with immunoSEQ multiplex PCR; in TCRdb, only in-frame clones are kept and a portion is missing. The sample contains roughly 560,000 clones, more than 75% of which appear only once. The same data also contributed to another study, on human thymus T cells.

The specimen sequenced was thymocytes. These receptors all stem from a boy less than two years old with a congenital heart defect.

The J gene is TRBJ2-1, the V gene TRBV12-5, with 7 bases aligning to TRBD1. The germline CDR1 and CDR2 sequences are LGHNT and FRNRAP. V was clipped by 6 bases and J by 5 bases; unmatched bases: 10. The CDR3 is 15 amino acids. This CDR3 is CASGPTGPGHNEQFF. Here the CDR3 DNA reads TGTGCTAGTGGGCCGACAGGGCCGGGTCACAATGAGCAGTTCTTC.

As DNA, the CDR3 is TGTGCCAGCTCACCACAAGGGACAGGGTCTAACTATGGCTACACCTTC. It translates to CASSPQGTGSNYGYTF. The chain uses TRBV18 and TRBJ1-2; 9 nucleotides match TRBD1. Trimming took 1 base from V and 0 from J; bases not matched to a gene: 3. The germline V gene has CDR1 KGHSH and CDR2 LQKENI. The CDR3 has 16 amino acids.

The chain employs TRBV7-4 and TRBJ2-1, with TRBD2 identical over 9 bases. CDR1 and CDR2 (germline): SGHVT, SQSDAQ. V was clipped by 5 bases and J by 4 bases; unmatched bases: 15. This CDR3 is built from 18 residues. Written as DNA, the CDR3 is TGTGCCAGCAGCCCTACGTCGACCAGCGGGAGGACATACAATGAGCAGTTCTTC. Its translation: CASSPTSTSGRTYNEQFF.

The chain uses TRBV6-5 and TRBJ2-7; D remains ambiguous. From germline, CDR1 is MNHEY and CDR2 SVGAGI. CDR3 size: 14 residues. The germline V and J ends were trimmed by 8 bases and 5 bases, with 19 bases remaining between them. CDR3 protein: CASRETRLGHEQYF. The CDR3 DNA reads TGTGCCAGCCGCGAGACACGTCTTGGGCACGAGCAGTACTTC.

This clone has a handful of counts. The V call is TRBV7-2, the J call TRBJ2-7; TRBD2 agrees at 10 bases. CDR1 SGHTA and CDR2 FQGNSA come from the germline V gene. The CDR3 covers 16 residues. V was pared by 0 bases and J by 2 bases, with 4 bases of the junction left unmatched. CDR3 protein: CASSLAASGRPYEQYF. CDR3 nucleotide sequence: TGTGCCAGCAGCTTAGCGGCTAGCGGGAGACCCTACGAGCAGTACTTC.